This T cell receptor (beta chain) was retrieved from a study of cytomegalovirus exposure and HLA in healthy donors. As for the study in general: The same platform was used for the 110 or so validation repertoires as for the approximately 730 first-cohort repertoires, as reported in a later analysis.

Germline V lookup: CDR1 LNHDA, CDR2 SQIVND (reference sequence). CDR3 length: 13 amino acids. The germline V and J ends were trimmed by 1 base and 5 bases, with 8 bases remaining between them. Study-wide results and caveats: As was reported, the classifier diagnosed cytomegalovirus status with high specificity and sensitivity. Cytomegalovirus-associated status was assigned to 164 TCR beta chains.

As regards this clone: Antigen unknown.

TCRdb's copy holds only in-frame clones and misses some; the assay was immunoSEQ multiplex PCR. This table holds a few hundred thousand clones, 80% to 90% found once. The donors were in the roughly 110-subject validation cohort, distinct from the approximately 610-subject first cohort. Sequencing input: PBMCs. V gene TRBV19 combines with J gene TRBJ1-1; TRBD1 might be the D (6 bases). This sequence originates from a woman younger than 30 in good health and CMV-seronegative. Here the CDR3 DNA reads TGTGCCAGTAGTATAGTGAGGGGGACTGAAGCTTTCTTT. Its protein is CASSIVRGTEAFF.